The source of this T cell receptor (beta chain) is a study of T-cell reconstitution after alpha-beta-depleted transplantation in children. On this clonotype itself: Its matching antigen is unknown.

Study results and limitations: The study reportedly traced alpha-beta T cells about two months after transplant to several hundred expanded graft clones.

The CDR3 covers 16 residues. Trimming cost V 3 bases and J 3 bases, with 18 bases left between them. Looked up from germline, CDR1 is SGHRS and CDR2 is YFSETQ. Unique molecular identifiers were built into the TCRbeta library. One entry per CDR3 protein, called by TCRdb with MiXCR from the PCR reads. The sample consists of fewer than 550,000 distinct CDR3 sequences, 10% to 12% of them appearing once. The chain joins TRBV5-1 to TRBJ2-5, with a weak D call TRBD2 (7 bases). The sample consisted of PBMCs, mostly from graft donor cells, taken 180 days after TCRalphabeta/CD19-depleted stem cell transplant. The clonotype was recovered from a female patient aged 2-9 years who had a stem cell transplant for aplastic anemia, so the T cells may come from the graft donor. The CDR3 nucleotides read TGCGCCAGCAGCTGGTTCGCACAGGGAGGGAAAGAGACCCAGTACTTC. As protein: CASSWFAQGGKETQYF.